Listed below are T cell receptor beta chains from one sample, sequenced in a study of tumor-infiltrating lymphocytes in primary liver carcinoma. MiXCR, run by TCRdb on the multiplex PCR reads, gives a single entry per CDR3 protein. The sample holds around 80,000 distinct CDR3 sequences, 65% to 80% seen once. Sequencing was carried out using liver tumor tissue from sampling region 1. The receptors originated from a man in his forties with primary liver carcinoma and hepatitis B virus infection. The CDR3 runs from the conserved cysteine through the conserved F or W. The order of the fields is J gene, clone size, V gene, D gene, CDR3 protein, CDR3 DNA. The D gene is left open where the match is weak. Size values are once, few and many counts, or a class for expanded clones, and some rows have none.

TRBJ2-1 | - | TRBV5-5 | - | CASNLGGNSYNEQFF | TGTGCCAGCAACTTGGGCGGGAACTCCTACAATGAGCAGTTCTTC
TRBJ2-5 | few | TRBV7-3 | - | CASSLGGQETQYF | TGTGCCAGCAGCTTAGGGGGACAAGAGACCCAGTACTTC
TRBJ2-7 | - | TRBV29-1 | - | CSAEAGTGDNEQYF | TGCAGCGCCGAAGCCGGGACGGGGGACAACGAGCAGTACTTC
TRBJ2-3 | - | TRBV6-5 | TRBD2 | CSIRNPGGLDTQYF | TGTTCCATCAGGAACCCGGGAGGCTTAGATACGCAGTATTTT
TRBJ1-4 | few | TRBV2 | - | CASSDSGTVNEKLFF | TGTGCCAGCAGTGACTCCGGGACGGTGAATGAAAAACTGTTTTTT
TRBJ2-5 | - | TRBV20-1 | - | CSARRTAQETQYF | TGCAGTGCTAGGCGGACCGCTCAAGAGACCCAGTACTTC
TRBJ2-5 | - | TRBV29-1 | TRBD1 | CSVRRDSVETQYF | TGCAGCGTACGCCGGGACAGTGTAGAGACCCAATACTTC
TRBJ2-2 | - | TRBV11-2 | - | CASSPRGWEKSTGKLFF | TGTGCCAGCAGCCCAAGGGGGTGGGAGAAGAGCACCGGGAAGCTGTTTTTT
TRBJ1-4 | - | TRBV12-3/TRBV12-4 | - | CASSFKQGEGEKLFF | TGTGCCAGCAGTTTTAAACAGGGAGAGGGGGAAAAACTGTTTTTT
TRBJ1-1 | - | TRBV20-1 | - | CSAGTPSGNTEAFF | TGCAGTGCTGGAACGCCTTCAGGGAACACTGAAGCTTTCTTT
TRBJ2-7 | - | TRBV12-3/TRBV12-4 | - | CASSRIEASYEQYF | TGTGCCAGCAGTAGGATTGAAGCTTCCTACGAGCAATACTTC
TRBJ2-3 | - | TRBV12-3/TRBV12-4 | TRBD1 | CASSLGQGPSNTDTQCF | TGTGCCAGCAGTTTGGGACAGGGACCTTCTAACACAGATACGCAGTGTTTT
TRBJ2-2 | - | TRBV5-4 | - | CACRDRAGELFF | TGTGCCTGCAGGGATCGGGCCGGGGAACTGTTTTTT
TRBJ1-6 | - | TRBV30 | - | CAWSKGRAYNSPLHF | TGTGCCTGGAGTAAGGGTCGGGCTTATAATTCACCACTCCACTTT
TRBJ1-4 | - | TRBV5-4 | TRBD1 | CASGRDRGGDKLFF | TGTGCCAGCGGCCGGGACAGGGGCGGTGATAAACTGTTTTTT
TRBJ2-1 | - | TRBV29-1 | TRBD1 | CSIAQGKRDGQFF | TGCAGCATCGCACAGGGGAAAAGAGATGGGCAGTTCTTC
TRBJ2-6 | - | TRBV2 | TRBD1 | CASSGQEYGANVLTF | TGTGCCAGCAGCGGACAGGAATATGGGGCCAACGTCCTGACGTTC
TRBJ1-1 | many | TRBV29-1 | - | CSVQLRGDGTEAFF | TGCAGCGTCCAACTACGGGGGGATGGCACTGAAGCTTTCTTT
TRBJ2-5 | few | TRBV5-1 | TRBD2 | CASSLGLAGGWQETQYF | TGCGCCAGCAGCTTGGGACTAGCGGGAGGTTGGCAAGAGACCCAGTACTTC
TRBJ2-1 | many | TRBV14 | - | CASSHPGGGYNEQFF | TGTGCCAGCAGCCACCCAGGGGGAGGTTACAATGAGCAGTTCTTC